Described below is a single T cell receptor beta chain sequence and its context. As processed by the authors: Researchers report that nucleated cell counts were estimated from reference gene primer amplification. Repertoires were generated with immunoSEQ multiplex PCR, while TCRdb's copy carries only in-frame clones and drops some. That table supplies the V and J calls and clone size; D and trimming were determined from the DNA. This table has 150,000 or so clones, about four fifths appearing once. The source of the sample is a study of blood T cell repertoires in COVID-19. V lost 9 bases and J lost 4, with 7 bases in between. The CDR3 is 11 amino acids. Germline V gene sequence: CDR1 SEHNR, CDR2 FQNEAQ (reference sequence). Participant ages covered about 18 to 100 years across around 22 US areas.

The sequence derives from a woman aged 45-59 years in a cohort exposed to, infected with or recovered from COVID-19 (not recorded which). This rearrangement joins TRBV7-9 to TRBJ2-1; D remains ambiguous. Sequencing was performed on PBMCs or T cells enriched from blood (not recorded which). In DNA, the CDR3 is TGTGCCAGTCCGAGGTACAATGAGCAGTTCTTC. Amino acid sequence: CASPRYNEQFF.